What follows are 5 T cell receptor beta chains derived from one specimen sequenced in a study of T cells in Graves' hyperthyroidism and ophthalmopathy. RNA transcripts gave rise to amplified TCR beta CDR3 regions. During a first-round RT-PCR of the TCR CDR3, the HTBI primer set was used. TCRdb itself ran the multiplex PCR reads through MiXCR, one entry per CDR3 protein. This sample yields about 400,000 distinct CDR3 sequences, of which 14% to 15% are seen a single time; 30% to 35% belongs to the top ten. The sequencing sample was made of blood. The source of these receptors is a woman aged 30 to 39 with Graves' hyperthyroidism.

J is TRBJ1-5 and V is TRBV20-1; tentative D call: TRBD1 (5 bases). This CDR3 spans 13 amino acids. V gave up 0 bases and J gave up 3 bases, with 6 bases separating them. Per the germline V gene, CDR1 is DFQATT and CDR2 is SNEGSKA (reference sequence). Written as DNA, the CDR3 is TGCAGTGCTAGAGAGACAGACAATCAGCCCCAGCATTTT. Translation: CSARETDNQPQHF.

The chain recombines TRBV5-1 with TRBJ1-2; D perhaps matches TRBD1 (6 bases). CDR1 and CDR2 from the germline V gene are SGHRS and YFSETQ. V was trimmed by 5 bases and J by 12 bases, leaving 29 bases between them. The CDR3 extends over 16 amino acids. The CDR3 DNA is TGCGCCAGCAGTTTTGCCGGTTGGGGGCAGGGGCACAGCGACACCTTC. This translates into CASSFAGWGQGHSDTF.

The J gene is TRBJ1-2, the V gene TRBV5-1; no clear D gene. The CDR3 runs to 13 residues. Germline CDR1 reads SGHRS; CDR2 reads YFSETQ. V was clipped by 0 bases and J by 8 bases, with 11 bases between them. The DNA for the CDR3 is TGCGCCAGCAGCTTGGAAGGCCCGGGAGGCTACACCTTC. Its translation: CASSLEGPGGYTF.

This clonotype has just a few counts. V gene TRBV10-2 combines with J gene TRBJ1-1, with unresolved D. Germline V CDR1 and CDR2: WSHSY, SAAADI. V lost 2 bases, J lost 6 bases, and 13 bases lay in between. The CDR3 is 14 amino acids. The CDR3 nucleotides are TGCGCCAGCAGTGAGGTGGGATTTGGTTCTGAAGCTTTCTTT. Protein: CASSEVGFGSEAFF.

This clonotype was found a few times. The chain has TRBV9 and TRBJ2-1; D is possibly TRBD1 or TRBD2 (5 bases each). Germline V gene data show CDR1 as SGDLS and CDR2 as YYNGEE. This CDR3 contains 15 residues. Trimming cost V 0 bases and J 2 bases, with 9 bases left between them. The CDR3 reads CASSVGGAAYNEQFF. CDR3 nucleotides: TGTGCCAGCAGCGTAGGAGGGGCAGCCTACAATGAGCAGTTCTTC.